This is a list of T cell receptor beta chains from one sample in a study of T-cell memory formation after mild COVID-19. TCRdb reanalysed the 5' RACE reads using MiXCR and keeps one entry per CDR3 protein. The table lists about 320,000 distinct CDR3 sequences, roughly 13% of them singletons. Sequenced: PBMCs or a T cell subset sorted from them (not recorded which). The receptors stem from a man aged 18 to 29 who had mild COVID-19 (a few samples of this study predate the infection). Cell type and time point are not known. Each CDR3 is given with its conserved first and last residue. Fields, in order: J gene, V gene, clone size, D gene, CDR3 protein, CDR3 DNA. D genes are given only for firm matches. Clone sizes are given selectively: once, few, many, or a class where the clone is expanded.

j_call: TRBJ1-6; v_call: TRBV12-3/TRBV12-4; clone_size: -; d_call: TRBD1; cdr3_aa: CASSFRDRGKSPLHF; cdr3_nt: TGTGCCAGCAGTTTTCGGGACAGGGGAAAATCACCCCTCCACTTT
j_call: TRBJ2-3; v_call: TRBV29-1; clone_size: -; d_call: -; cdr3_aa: CSVDVLTGMRVQYF; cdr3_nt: TGCAGCGTTGACGTTCTTACAGGAATGCGAGTGCAGTATTTT
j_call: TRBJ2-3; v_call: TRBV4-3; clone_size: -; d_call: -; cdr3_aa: CASSQDDGYHTDTQYF; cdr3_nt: TGCGCCAGCAGCCAAGATGACGGGTATCACACAGATACGCAGTATTTT
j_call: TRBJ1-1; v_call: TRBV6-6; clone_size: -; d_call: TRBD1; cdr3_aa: CASSYRDRGPNTEAFF; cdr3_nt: TGTGCCAGCAGTTACCGTGACAGGGGGCCTAACACTGAAGCTTTCTTT
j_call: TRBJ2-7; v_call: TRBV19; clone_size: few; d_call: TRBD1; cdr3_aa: CASSLDRGQTYEQYF; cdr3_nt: TGTGCCAGTAGTCTAGACAGGGGGCAGACCTACGAGCAGTACTTC
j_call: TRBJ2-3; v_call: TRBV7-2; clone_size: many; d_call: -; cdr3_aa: CASSQGGLPTQYF; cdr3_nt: TGTGCCAGCAGCCAAGGCGGGCTCCCCACGCAGTATTTT
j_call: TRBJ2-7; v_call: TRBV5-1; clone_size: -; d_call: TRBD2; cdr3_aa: CASSSGTSYEQYF; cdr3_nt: TGCGCCAGCAGCTCCGGGACTAGTTACGAGCAGTACTTC
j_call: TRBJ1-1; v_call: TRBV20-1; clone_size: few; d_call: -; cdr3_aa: CSVNPGVTEAFF; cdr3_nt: TGCAGTGTAAACCCAGGGGTCACTGAAGCTTTCTTT
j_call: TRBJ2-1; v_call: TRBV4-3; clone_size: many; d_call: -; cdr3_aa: CASSQDPRGTSSYNEQFF; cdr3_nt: TGCGCCAGCAGCCAAGATCCGAGGGGGACGAGCTCCTACAATGAGCAGTTCTTC
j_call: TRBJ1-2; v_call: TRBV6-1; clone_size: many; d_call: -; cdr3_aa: CASSEALGDSGYTF; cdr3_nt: TGTGCCAGCAGTGAAGCGCTCGGGGATTCTGGCTACACCTTC
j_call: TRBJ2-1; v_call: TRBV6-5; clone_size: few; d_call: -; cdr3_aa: CASSSGWGNEQFF; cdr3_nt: TGTGCCAGCAGTTCTGGGTGGGGAAATGAGCAGTTCTTC
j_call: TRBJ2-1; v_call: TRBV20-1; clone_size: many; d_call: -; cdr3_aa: CSARPLQFF; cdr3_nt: TGCAGTGCTAGGCCATTGCAGTTCTTC
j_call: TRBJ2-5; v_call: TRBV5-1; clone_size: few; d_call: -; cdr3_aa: CASAPLSRRETQYF; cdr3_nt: TGCGCCAGCGCCCCGTTGTCCCGTCGAGAGACCCAGTACTTC
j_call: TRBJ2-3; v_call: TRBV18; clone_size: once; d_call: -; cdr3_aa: CASSPVTDTQYF; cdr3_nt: TGTGCCAGCTCACCAGTGACAGATACGCAGTATTTT
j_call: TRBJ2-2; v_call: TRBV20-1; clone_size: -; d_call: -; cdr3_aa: CSAGVNTGELFF; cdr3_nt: TGCAGTGCCGGGGTGAACACCGGGGAGCTGTTTTTT
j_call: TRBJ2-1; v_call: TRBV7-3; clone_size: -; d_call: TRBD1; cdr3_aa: CASSFLQGNEQFF; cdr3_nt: TGTGCCAGCAGCTTCTTACAGGGGAATGAGCAGTTCTTC
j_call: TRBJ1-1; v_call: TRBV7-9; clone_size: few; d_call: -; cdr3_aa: CASSAEGTEAFF; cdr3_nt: TGTGCCAGCAGTGCTGAGGGGACTGAAGCTTTCTTT
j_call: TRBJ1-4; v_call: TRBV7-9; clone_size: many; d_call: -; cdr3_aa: CASSLGRRATNEKLFF; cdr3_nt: TGTGCCAGCAGCTTAGGAAGGAGGGCAACTAATGAAAAACTGTTTTTT
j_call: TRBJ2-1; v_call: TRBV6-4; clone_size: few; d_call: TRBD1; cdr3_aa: CARILLGTGGCEQFF; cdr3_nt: TGTGCCAGGATCCTCCTGGGGACAGGGGGCTGTGAGCAGTTCTTC
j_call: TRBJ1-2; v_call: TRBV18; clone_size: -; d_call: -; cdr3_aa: CASSPADAYGYTF; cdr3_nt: TGTGCCAGCTCACCGGCCGACGCCTATGGCTACACCTTC
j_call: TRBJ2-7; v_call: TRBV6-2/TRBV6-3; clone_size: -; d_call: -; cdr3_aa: CASSSYGSTYEQYF; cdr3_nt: TGTGCCAGCAGTTCCTACGGGTCGACCTACGAGCAGTACTTC
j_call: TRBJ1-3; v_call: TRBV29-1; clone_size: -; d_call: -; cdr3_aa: CSVGTARSGNTIYF; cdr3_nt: TGCAGCGTTGGAACAGCGAGATCTGGAAACACCATATATTTT
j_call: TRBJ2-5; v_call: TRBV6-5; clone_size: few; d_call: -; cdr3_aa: CASSYWQGETQYF; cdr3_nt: TGTGCCAGCAGTTACTGGCAGGGAGAGACCCAGTACTTC
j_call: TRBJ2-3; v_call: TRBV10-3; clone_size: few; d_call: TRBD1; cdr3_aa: CAISELGQGGDTQYF; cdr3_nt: TGTGCCATCAGTGAGCTGGGACAGGGGGGAGATACGCAGTATTTT
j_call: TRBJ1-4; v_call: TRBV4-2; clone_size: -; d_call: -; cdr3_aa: CASSQDAGRYNEKLFF; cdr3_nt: TGTGCCAGCAGCCAAGATGCGGGCAGATATAATGAAAAACTGTTTTTT
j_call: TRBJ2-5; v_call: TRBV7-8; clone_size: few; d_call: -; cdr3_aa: CASSHQDGAGETQYF; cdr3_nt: TGTGCCAGCAGCCATCAGGACGGGGCCGGGGAGACCCAGTACTTC
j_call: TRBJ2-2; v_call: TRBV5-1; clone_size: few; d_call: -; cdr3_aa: CASSLDAIRDTGELFF; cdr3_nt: TGCGCCAGCAGCTTGGATGCGATTCGGGACACCGGGGAGCTGTTTTTT
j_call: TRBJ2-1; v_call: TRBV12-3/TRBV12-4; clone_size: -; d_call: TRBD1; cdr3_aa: CASSLRQGAVGEQFF; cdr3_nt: TGTGCCAGCAGTTTGCGACAGGGGGCGGTCGGTGAGCAGTTCTTC
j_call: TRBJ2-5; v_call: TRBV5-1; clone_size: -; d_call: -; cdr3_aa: CASSLAQFQETQYF; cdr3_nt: TGCGCCAGCAGCTTGGCTCAGTTCCAAGAGACCCAGTACTTC
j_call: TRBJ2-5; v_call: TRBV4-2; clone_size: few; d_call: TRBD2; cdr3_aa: CASSQGSSGAPETQYF; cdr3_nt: TGTGCCAGCAGCCAAGGGTCTAGCGGGGCTCCAGAGACCCAGTACTTC